This T cell receptor (beta chain) was sequenced during a study of CD8 T cells in ankylosing spondylitis. Regarding the study as a whole: Apparently characteristic of ankylosing spondylitis blood was a TCR beta motif (roughly 8 highly homologous variants).

In TCRdb, the 5' RACE reads were re-called with MiXCR into one record per CDR3 protein. In the table there are under 150,000 distinct CDR3 sequences, approximately 10% of which are singletons. The CDR3 has 16 amino acids. Per germline, CDR1 MNHEY and CDR2 SMNVEV (reference sequence). Germline trimming cut 0 bases from V and 2 bases from J; bases unmatched to any gene: 4. In its sample, this clonotype was seen many times. Its antigen remains unknown. Material: blood, either unsorted or a sorted T cell fraction (not recorded which). This TCR was sampled from a male donor with ankylosing spondylitis or in good health (not recorded which). This rearrangement joins TRBV27 to TRBJ2-3, with TRBD2 matching 8 bases. Written as DNA, the CDR3 is TGTGCCAGCAGTTTATCAGGTAGCGGGAACACAGATACGCAGTATTTT. Translation: CASSLSGSGNTDTQYF.